This T cell receptor (beta chain) was recorded in a study of cytomegalovirus exposure and HLA in healthy donors. The PCR was carried out with 60 Vbeta primers and 13 Jbeta primers. Using immunoSEQ multiplex PCR, the repertoire was profiled, and TCRdb retains in-frame clones only, with some absent. The data contain about 170,000 clones, 60% to 85% of them seen just once; the ten biggest clones take up roughly 0.76%. General study points: Most TCR sequences were uncommon, yet certain public TCRs appeared in many donors.

This clone was recorded only once. Its cognate antigen is unknown. The CDR3 covers 15 residues. The V end lost 11 bases, the J end lost 0 bases, and 19 bases lay between the germline ends. Germline V CDR1 and CDR2: MNHEY, SMNVEV (reference sequence). V usage is TRBV27 and J usage is TRBJ1-1; D possibly corresponds to TRBD1 (5 bases). This TCR derives from a female donor in good health and CMV-seronegative. Sequenced: PBMCs. The CDR3 bases are TGTGCCGGCCAAAGTGGGGAGGGGTTGAACACTGAAGCTTTCTTT. It yields the protein CAGQSGEGLNTEAFF.